These T cell receptor beta chains were read from a single sample in a study of early T cells in non-severe SARS-CoV-2 infection. TCRdb used MiXCR to reprocess the 5' RACE reads, holding one entry per CDR3 protein. Of 74,000 or so distinct CDR3 sequences in the sample, around a tenth were seen once. The source material was whole blood. The receptors come from an adult who was a healthcare worker with PCR-confirmed SARS-CoV-2 infection or an uninfected control (not recorded which). CDR3s include the opening cysteine and the closing phenylalanine or tryptophan. A D gene is named only where the DNA matches it firmly. Expanded clones get a size class; other rows say once, few or many, or leave the size out.

clone_size	v_call	j_call	d_call	cdr3_nt	cdr3_aa
NA	TRBV27	TRBJ2-3	TRBD2	TGTGCCAGCAGTTTACGAGGGACTAGGGCAGATACGCAGTATTTT	CASSLRGTRADTQYF
many	TRBV10-3	TRBJ2-1	NA	TGTGCCATCAGTGAGGCAGGGGCCCCCTACAATGAGCAGTTCTTC	CAISEAGAPYNEQFF
NA	TRBV11-2	TRBJ2-3	NA	TGTGCCAGCAGCCTCCCGGACTCCACAGATACGCAGTATTTT	CASSLPDSTDTQYF
many	TRBV7-9	TRBJ2-5	TRBD2	TGTGCCAGCAGCTATAGGGGGCTAGCGGGGCGGAAAGAGACCCAGTACTTC	CASSYRGLAGRKETQYF
many	TRBV5-1	TRBJ2-5	NA	TGCGCCAGCAGCTTGGGTCGTTCCCAAGAGACCCAGTACTTC	CASSLGRSQETQYF
many	TRBV5-1	TRBJ2-4	NA	TGCGCCAGCAGCCCTACATCCACCCTTCTAGCCAAAAACATTCAGTACTTC	CASSPTSTLLAKNIQYF
many	TRBV14	TRBJ2-7	NA	TGTGCCAGCAGCCGAACCGGGACACTCTACGAGCAGTACTTC	CASSRTGTLYEQYF
many	TRBV20-1	TRBJ1-1	NA	TGCAGTGCTCTACAGGAAACTGAAGCTTTCTTT	CSALQETEAFF
many	TRBV2	TRBJ1-1	NA	TGTGCCAGCAGTGGTCAGGAGAGGAGGACTGAAGCTTTCTTT	CASSGQERRTEAFF
many	TRBV12-3/TRBV12-4	TRBJ2-2	NA	TGTGCCAGCAGTTTTGGTGGGAGCTTCAGGGAGCTGTTTTTT	CASSFGGSFRELFF
many	TRBV12-3/TRBV12-4	TRBJ1-5	NA	TGTGCCAGCAGTTTAGGCCAGCCCCAGCATTTT	CASSLGQPQHF
NA	TRBV5-1	TRBJ2-5	NA	TGCGCCAGCAGCTTGTGGCAGCGGGAGACCCAGTACTTC	CASSLWQRETQYF
many	TRBV7-3	TRBJ2-1	NA	TGTGCCAGCAGCGTATACCGGGGTGAGCAGTTCTTC	CASSVYRGEQFF
few	TRBV7-6	TRBJ2-3	TRBD2	TGTGCCAGCAGCTTAGGTCGGGAGGGCCTACTTCGCACAGATACGCAGTATTTT	CASSLGREGLLRTDTQYF
few	TRBV2	TRBJ1-2	NA	TGTGCCAGCAGGGTGGACGAGGGAGGCTACACCTTC	CASRVDEGGYTF
NA	TRBV4-1	TRBJ2-7	TRBD2	TGCGCCAGCAGCCAAGATCCGTCTAGCGGGGGGGCGGAAGAGCAGTACTTC	CASSQDPSSGGAEEQYF
many	TRBV2	TRBJ2-5	TRBD1	TGTGCCAGCAGCCAGGGGGTTGGGGAGACCCAGTACTTC	CASSQGVGETQYF
many	TRBV18	TRBJ1-1	NA	TGTGCCAGCTCACCTATTTCGGACACTGAAGCTTTCTTT	CASSPISDTEAFF
many	TRBV7-3	TRBJ2-1	TRBD2	TGTGCCAGCAGCTCTGGGACTAGCGGAGAGCAGTTCTTC	CASSSGTSGEQFF
NA	TRBV11-2	TRBJ2-5	NA	TGTGCCAGCAGCTTAGCGCGGGGAGGCCAAGAGACCCAGTACTTC	CASSLARGGQETQYF
many	TRBV12-5	TRBJ2-5	NA	TGTGCTAGTGGTTTAATTGGGACCCAGTACTTC	CASGLIGTQYF
many	TRBV10-1	TRBJ2-7	TRBD2	TGCGCCAGCAGTGAGGCTAGCGGATACGAGCAGTACTTC	CASSEASGYEQYF
few	TRBV6-5	TRBJ2-3	TRBD2	TGTGCCAGCATTCCGAGAGGGATTAGCGGGGGCCACACAGATACGCAGTATTTT	CASIPRGISGGHTDTQYF
many	TRBV19	TRBJ1-5	TRBD1	TGTGCCAGTAGTATAAACAGGGGAGGTCAGCCCCAGCATTTT	CASSINRGGQPQHF
many	TRBV6-5	TRBJ2-1	NA	TGTGCCAGCAGTTACTGGGGGGCCTGGAATGAGCAGTTCTTC	CASSYWGAWNEQFF
many	TRBV14	TRBJ2-1	TRBD2	TGTGCCAGCAGCCCCCGACTAGCCTATTCGCACAATGAGCAGTTCTTC	CASSPRLAYSHNEQFF
NA	TRBV6-1	TRBJ2-7	NA	TGTGCCAGCAGTGAAGAGGAGTTATCCTACGAGCAGTACTTC	CASSEEELSYEQYF
many	TRBV24-1	TRBJ2-1	NA	TGTGCCACCAGTGATTTCGGTAGGGCAGGGGCTAAGGGAACCTACAATGAGCAGTTCTTC	CATSDFGRAGAKGTYNEQFF
few	TRBV21-1	TRBJ1-1	NA	TGTGCCAGCAGCAAAGGGGACGGCATGAACACTGAAGCTTTCTTT	CASSKGDGMNTEAFF
many	TRBV28	TRBJ2-7	TRBD2	TGTGCCAGCAGTTCCCCGACCAGCGGGAGCTCCTACGAGCAGTACTTC	CASSSPTSGSSYEQYF
few	TRBV4-1	TRBJ2-7	NA	TGCGCCAGCAGCCAAGTTGGACTAAGCGAGCAGTACTTC	CASSQVGLSEQYF
NA	TRBV5-1	TRBJ2-3	TRBD2	TGCGTCAGCAGCTTGGGAGGGAGCACAGATACGCAGTATTTT	CVSSLGGSTDTQYF
NA	TRBV14	TRBJ2-5	NA	TGTGCCAGCAGCCTACTGACTGGTACCCAGTACTTC	CASSLLTGTQYF
once	TRBV18	TRBJ2-7	NA	TGTGCCAGCTCACCAGGAGGAAACGAGCAGTACTTC	CASSPGGNEQYF
many	TRBV10-2	TRBJ2-5	NA	TGCGCCAGCAGTGAGGCGGATTGGGGTTTAGAGACCCAGTACTTC	CASSEADWGLETQYF
few	TRBV4-1	TRBJ2-1	NA	TGCGCCAGCAGCCAAGCTACTCGGGTGTCGAGCGGGCTACCTGAGCAGTTCTTC	CASSQATRVSSGLPEQFF
many	TRBV20-1	TRBJ2-5	TRBD2	TGCAGTGCTAGGAGTAGCGGGAGGGCCGGTGAGACCCAGTACTTC	CSARSSGRAGETQYF
few	TRBV4-1	TRBJ2-2	NA	TGCGCCAGCAGCCTGGTCGGGGGTCCCGGGGAGCTGTTTTTT	CASSLVGGPGELFF
few	TRBV21-1	TRBJ1-2	NA	TGTGCCAGCAGCAAAGCGCGGTCAGGGTTTGGAGGCTACACCTTC	CASSKARSGFGGYTF
many	TRBV19	TRBJ2-6	TRBD1	TGTGCCAGTACCGGGACAGGGTTATCCTCTGGGGCCAACGTCCTGACTTTC	CASTGTGLSSGANVLTF
many	TRBV2	TRBJ1-6	NA	TGTGCCAGCAGCGGGGCGGCGAGGCCCCTCCACTTT	CASSGAARPLHF
few	TRBV7-8	TRBJ2-7	NA	TGTGCCAGCAGCTTAGTTGGCGGACCTGCTGACGAGCAGTACTTC	CASSLVGGPADEQYF
many	TRBV2	TRBJ1-1	NA	TGTGCCACCTCCGACCTGGACAACCTGAACACTGAAGCTTTCTTT	CATSDLDNLNTEAFF
many	TRBV11-3	TRBJ2-5	NA	TGTGCCAGCAGCCGTAGCAGCCAAGAGACCCAGTACTTC	CASSRSSQETQYF
NA	TRBV4-1	TRBJ2-2	NA	TGCGCCAGCAGCCATATGCAGACCGGGGAGCTGTTTTTT	CASSHMQTGELFF
few	TRBV29-1	TRBJ2-2	NA	TGCAGCGCTACCGAAGAGGGCGGGGAGCTGTTTTTT	CSATEEGGELFF
many	TRBV6-5	TRBJ1-5	NA	TGTGCCAGCAGCCGTAAAAGGGATCAGCCCCAGCATTTT	CASSRKRDQPQHF
few	TRBV3-1	TRBJ2-7	NA	TGTGCCAGCAGCCAAGGCCTTACAGGGAGCTTAGTCTACGAGCAGTACTTC	CASSQGLTGSLVYEQYF
NA	TRBV7-2	TRBJ2-3	TRBD2	TGTGCCAGCAGCTGGGGGGACTACGTTGTTACGCAGTATTTT	CASSWGDYVVTQYF
many	TRBV7-3	TRBJ2-3	NA	TGTGCCAGCAGCTTAAGTGGGACTGGAACAGATACGCAGTATTTT	CASSLSGTGTDTQYF
few	TRBV5-1	TRBJ2-1	TRBD2	TGCGCCAGCAGCGCGGGGGGATACAATGAGCAGTTCTTC	CASSAGGYNEQFF